This T cell receptor (beta chain) was identified during a study of vaccination effects on CD4 cells after COVID-19. Culture lasted roughly 9 days before CD4+ T cell isolation. V lost 3 bases and J lost 1; bases outside the gene matches: 9. Germline V CDR1 and CDR2: SGHDT, YYEEEE. CDR3 length: 17 residues. A note on this clone: What it binds is not known.

Profiled with immunoSEQ multiplex PCR; TCRdb holds only in-frame clones, not every one. Of approximately 31,000 clones listed, about 70% are singletons. Findings and caveats of the study: Missing from the study were early post-infection timepoints, and its convalescent patients were few.

The specimen was CD4+ T cells from PBMCs cultured without peptide, collected before COVID-19 vaccination. V usage is TRBV5-6 and J usage is TRBJ2-2, with 7 bases lining up with TRBD1. This receptor was identified in a human donor who received a COVID-19 vaccine. As DNA, the CDR3 is TGTGCCAGCAGCTCTGTAATCCGGGACAGGAACACCGGGGAGCTGTTTTTT. It translates to CASSSVIRDRNTGELFF.